The 28 T cell receptor beta chains below all came from one sample that was sequenced in a study of blood T cell repertoires in COVID-19. Clones were read by immunoSEQ multiplex PCR, and TCRdb kept only the in-frame ones, dropping some. The table includes approximately 170,000 clones, 83% detected once. Sequencing used peripheral blood. Every receptor here comes from a woman aged 70-85 years with COVID-19, enrolled during active disease.

The CDR3 DNA follows: TGTGCCAGCAGCTTAGCAGGGGGCGGGTCACCCCTCCACTTT. Its protein is CASSLAGGGSPLHF. The chain recombines TRBV7-2 with TRBJ1-6; TRBD1 matches at 7 bases. Germline CDR1 is SGHTA and CDR2 is FQGNSA. V dropped 0 bases and J dropped 10; count of bases not matched to a gene: 3. The CDR3 has 14 amino acids.

This chain links TRBV2 with TRBJ1-6; no clear D. The CDR3 is 14 amino acids. The germline V gene has CDR1 SNHLY and CDR2 FYNNEI. V was trimmed by 4 bases and J by 6 bases, leaving 10 bases between them. The CDR3 bases are TGTGCCAGCAGTGTCGGTGGCGGTAATTCACCCCTCCACTTT. It yields the protein CASSVGGGNSPLHF.

This chain links TRBV7-2 with TRBJ2-7; D is ambiguous. The CDR3 covers 16 residues. The germline V gene has CDR1 SGHTA and CDR2 FQGNSA. V was cut by 2 bases and J by 3 bases, with 17 bases left in between. The CDR3 sequence is CASSLTQFPPYYEQYF. CDR3 sequence (DNA): TGTGCCAGCAGCTTAACCCAGTTCCCGCCTTACTACGAGCAGTACTTC.

The chain's CDR3 is CASIADSYNEQFF. Written as DNA, the CDR3 is TGTGCCAGTATAGCGGACTCCTACAATGAGCAGTTCTTC. This chain joins TRBV12-3 or TRBV12-4 and TRBJ2-1, with D perhaps TRBD2 (6 bases). This CDR3 is 13 amino acids long. V dropped 9 bases and J dropped 0 bases, with 9 bases sitting between them.

The chain links TRBV5-4 to TRBJ2-2; TRBD1 matches at 7 bases. V lost 4 bases, J lost 5 bases, and 5 bases stayed unmatched. The CDR3 loop spans 14 amino acids. Germline lookup yields CDR1 SGHNT and CDR2 YYREEE (reference sequence). DNA of the CDR3: TGTGCCAGCAGCACCGGGACAGATACCGGGGAGCTGTTTTTT. This sequence encodes CASSTGTDTGELFF.

This chain uses TRBV9 with TRBJ1-2; TRBD1 might be the D (6 bases). V was pared by 3 bases and J by 7 bases, with 16 bases between. Germline lookup yields CDR1 SGDLS and CDR2 YYNGEE. This CDR3 is built from 14 residues. The CDR3 spells CASSAQGVGGGYTF. CDR3 DNA sequence: TGTGCCAGCAGCGCCCAAGGAGTAGGGGGTGGCTACACCTTC.

The chain joins TRBV6-5 to TRBJ1-5; TRBD1 is a possible D gene (6 bases). Germline assignment: CDR1 MNHEY and CDR2 SVGAGI. Trimming pared 6 bases from V and 6 bases from J, leaving 18 bases between. The CDR3 is 15 amino acids. The CDR3 DNA is TGTGCCAGCAGCCCCGGGGGGGGGCTTGCTCAGCCCCAGCATTTT. Translated, it gives CASSPGGGLAQPQHF.

The chain uses TRBV19 and TRBJ1-1; 9 bases line up with TRBD1. The CDR3 totals 15 residues. Germline lookup yields CDR1 LNHDA and CDR2 SQIVND (reference sequence). V gave up 4 bases and J gave up 5 bases; unmatched junction bases: 8. CDR3 bases: TGTGCCAGTAGTACCCGGACAGGGGTGAGAACTGAAGCTTTCTTT. Protein: CASSTRTGVRTEAFF.

In this sample, this clone turned up once. The chain is built from TRBV28 and TRBJ1-2, with a possible D match to TRBD1 (6 bases). The CDR3 covers 15 residues. The germline V gene has CDR1 MDHEN and CDR2 SYDVKM. The V and J ends lost 1 base and 4 bases respectively, with 13 bases between them. The CDR3 here is CASSLSPPGVYGYTF. The CDR3 DNA reads as TGTGCCAGCAGTTTATCCCCCCCAGGGGTCTATGGCTACACCTTC.

CDR3 amino acids: CATSDLRQGSGYTF. As DNA, the CDR3 is TGTGCCACCAGTGATCTCAGACAGGGCTCTGGCTACACCTTC. V gene TRBV24-1 combines with J gene TRBJ1-2; TRBD1 aligns across 7 bases. Germline lookup yields CDR1 KGHDR and CDR2 SFDVKD. Trimming took 3 bases from V and 7 from J; bases not matched to a gene: 7. CDR3 length: 14 residues.

The chain employs TRBV28 and TRBJ1-3; 8 bases align to TRBD1. The V segment lost 2 bases and the J segment 4 bases; nucleotides outside the gene matches: 4. CDR1 and CDR2 from the germline V gene are MDHEN and SYDVKM. This CDR3 is built from 15 residues. The CDR3 nucleotides are TGTGCCAGCAGTTTACTAGGACAGGGAGGAAACACCATATATTTT. Translation: CASSLLGQGGNTIYF.

This chain joins TRBV14 and TRBJ2-1; 11 bases are a match to TRBD2. The CDR3 loop spans 15 amino acids. CDR1 and CDR2 from the germline V gene are SGHDN and FVKESK. V shed 3 bases and J 6 bases; nucleotides not matched to a gene: 4. The CDR3 bases are TGTGCCAGCAGCCAGCTAGCGGGAGGTTCCAATGAGCAGTTCTTC. This translates into CASSQLAGGSNEQFF.

This chain links TRBV18 with TRBJ2-3; D might be TRBD2 (6 bases). The CDR3 is made up of 15 amino acids. Germline V gene sequence: CDR1 KGHSH, CDR2 LQKENI. Trimming took 0 bases from V and 2 from J, leaving 9 bases between them. The CDR3 region is CASSPPGLPTDTQYF. The CDR3 region has the DNA TGTGCCAGCTCACCACCGGGACTCCCCACAGATACGCAGTATTTT.

The gene calls are TRBV11-2 and TRBJ2-3; D might be TRBD2 (6 bases). This CDR3 is 18 amino acids long. The germline CDR1 and CDR2 sequences are SGHAT and FQNNGV. V lost 3 bases and J 3 bases, leaving 22 bases between the germline ends. The CDR3 sequence: CASSFESGRRRLTDTQYF. The DNA of the CDR3 is TGTGCCAGCAGCTTTGAGTCCGGGAGAAGGCGCTTAACAGATACGCAGTATTTT.

The chain employs TRBV11-2 and TRBJ2-1; no reliable D call. Trimming took off 7 bases at V and 1 base at J, with 8 bases between the two ends. CDR1 and CDR2 from the germline V gene are SGHAT and FQNNGV. This CDR3 region has 13 residues. The CDR3 reads CASTRSSYNEQFF. In DNA form, the CDR3 reads TGTGCCAGCACCCGCAGTTCCTACAATGAGCAGTTCTTC. Based on the CDR3 plus reference TRBV11-2 and TRBJ2-1, the full variable domain is EAGVAQSPRYKIIEKRQSVAFWCNPISGHATLYWYQQILGQGPKLLIQFQNNGVVDDSQLPKDRFSAERLKGVDSTLKIQPAKLEDSAVYLCASTRSSYNEQFFGPGTRLTVL.

In its sample, this clone was seen a few times. The chain couples TRBV7-2 to TRBJ1-2, with D uncertain. The CDR3 totals 15 residues. The V and J ends lost 5 bases and 3 bases respectively, with 16 bases between them. Per germline, CDR1 SGHTA and CDR2 FQGNSA. The CDR3 region has the DNA TGTGCCAGCAGCCCCAGGAGGACCGAACACTATGGCTACACCTTC. It encodes CASSPRRTEHYGYTF.

The chain employs TRBV10-3 and TRBJ1-1; 10 bases are shared with TRBD1. Germline loops: CDR1 ENHRY, CDR2 SYGVKD. CDR3 length equals 13 residues. Trimming at V came to 4 bases and at J to 6 bases, leaving 2 bases not matched to a gene. CDR3 DNA: TGTGCCATCAGTGTAGGGACAGGGGCTGAAGCTTTCTTT. Encoded protein: CAISVGTGAEAFF.

The chain combines TRBV5-6 with TRBJ2-1; D is ambiguous. Looked up from germline, CDR1 is SGHDT and CDR2 is YYEEEE. The CDR3 is 16 amino acids. Trimming shortened V by 6 bases and J by 6 bases, and 22 bases separated the two germline ends. DNA of the CDR3: TGTGCCAGCACCCCCGTAGAGAGTCGGGTTTCCAATGAGCAGTTCTTC. As protein: CASTPVESRVSNEQFF.

CDR3 DNA: TGTGCCAGCAGTTCATCCGACAGGGTGAACACTGAAGCTTTCTTT. It specifies CASSSSDRVNTEAFF. V is TRBV6-2 or TRBV6-3 and J is TRBJ1-1; 7 nucleotides agree with TRBD1. Germline V gene sequence: CDR1 MNHEY, CDR2 SVGEGT. This CDR3 has 15 residues. V was clipped by 4 bases and J by 0 bases; unmatched bases: 5.

This chain uses TRBV11-1 with TRBJ2-7, with 8 positions matching TRBD2. Trimming at V came to 6 bases and at J to 2 bases, leaving 6 bases not matched to a gene. The CDR3 has 14 amino acids. Germline CDR1 SGHAT, CDR2 FQDESV (reference sequence). The chain's CDR3 is CASRPSGGTYEQYF. DNA for the CDR3: TGTGCCAGCAGGCCCTCGGGAGGGACCTACGAGCAGTACTTC.

This clone was picked up a small number of times. The CDR3 DNA is TGTGCTAGTGGGCGTGACAGCTCTGGAAACACCATATATTTT. Translating gives CASGRDSSGNTIYF. This sequence joins TRBV12-5 and TRBJ1-3, with D possibly being TRBD1 (5 bases). The CDR3 has 14 amino acids. Trimming took 6 bases from V and 0 from J, leaving 9 bases between them. Germline V gene data show CDR1 as LGHNT and CDR2 as FRNRAP.

The gene calls are TRBV10-3 and TRBJ1-2; 9 bases map to TRBD1. The CDR3 runs to 15 residues. CDR1 and CDR2 (germline): ENHRY, SYGVKD. V trimming: 3 bases; J trimming: 4 bases; junction bases outside the gene matches: 6. In DNA form, the CDR3 reads TGTGCCATCAGTGATCCGGGACAGGGCTCCTATGGCTACACCTTC. Translating gives CAISDPGQGSYGYTF.

This chain joins TRBV6-5 and TRBJ2-3; a weak D match, TRBD1 (6 bases). The V gene lost 6 bases and the J gene lost 4 bases, with 11 bases spanning the gap. CDR1 is MNHEY, CDR2 SVGAGI, per germline. The CDR3 spans 13 residues. The CDR3: CASRRTGSDTQYF. CDR3 DNA: TGTGCCAGCAGAAGAACAGGGTCAGATACGCAGTATTTT.

The CDR3 loop is CTSSQRSLENSYEQYF. DNA for the CDR3: TGCACCAGCAGCCAACGCTCTCTAGAAAACTCCTACGAGCAGTACTTC. The chain couples TRBV1 to TRBJ2-7; the table's D call, TRBD2, has no DNA check behind it. TRBV1 is assigned pseudogene status. The CDR3 is 16 amino acids.

The chain has TRBV5-4 and TRBJ2-3; no firm D call. This CDR3 is built from 15 residues. The ends were cut back, 2 bases at V and 3 bases at J, with 13 bases in the middle. The germline V gene encodes CDR1 SGHNT and CDR2 YYREEE (reference sequence). CDR3 DNA sequence: TGTGCCAGCAGCTTTCAGACTCCCGGGACAGATACGCAGTATTTT. Its protein is CASSFQTPGTDTQYF.

The chain links TRBV29-1 to TRBJ2-3, with 9 bases that match TRBD2. V trimming: 7 bases; J trimming: 0 bases; junction bases outside the gene matches: 11. Germline assignment: CDR1 SQVTM and CDR2 ANQGSEA. This CDR3 has 16 residues. CDR3 nucleotide sequence: TGCAGCGCCAGAGGGTCTAGCGGGGATAGCACAGATACGCAGTATTTT. Translating it yields CSARGSSGDSTDTQYF.

J is TRBJ2-6 and V is TRBV19; 7 bases align to TRBD1. There are 16 residues in the CDR3. CDR1 LNHDA and CDR2 SQIVND come from the germline V gene (reference sequence). Unmatched junction bases numbered 7, after V lost 8 bases and J lost 0 bases. DNA of the CDR3: TGTGCCAGTTCGGGACAGCCCCGCTCTGGGGCCAACGTCCTGACTTTC. It yields the protein CASSGQPRSGANVLTF.

The rearrangement joins TRBV28 to TRBJ1-5, with D possibly being TRBD1 (5 bases). Germline lookup yields CDR1 MDHEN and CDR2 SYDVKM. CDR3 length equals 14 residues. Trimming removed 3 bases at V and 4 bases at J, with 10 bases between. CDR3 residues: CASSFPGGNQPQHF. CDR3 nucleotides: TGTGCCAGCAGTTTCCCCGGGGGGAATCAGCCCCAGCATTTT.